The TCR beta chain described here comes from a study of long-term antiretroviral therapy in people with HIV. General study points: Adherence to ART, viral resistance and therapy changes lacked any data. Specimen acquisition occurred between about 2004 and 2017, potentially under older ART regimens. Post-ART samples showed increased diversity that remained below transplant donor control levels.

They ran version v3.0 of the immunoSEQ assay at survey level. In sequencing, about 40,000-50,000 T-cell genomes per sample were targeted. The protocol was immunoSEQ multiplex PCR, while the TCRdb copy is restricted to in-frame clones and leaves out a portion. The table has 20,000 or so clones, more than 65% seen once. With regard to this clone: The antigen is unknown.

This CDR3 contains 14 residues. Germline V gene data show CDR1 as SEHNR and CDR2 as FQNEAQ (reference sequence). V lost 1 base to trimming and J lost 8 bases, with 11 bases between them. V usage is TRBV7-9 and J usage is TRBJ1-4; no clear D. This material consisted of unsorted PBMCs, taken 0.1 years before starting antiretroviral therapy. The origin of this receptor is a man aged 18 to 29 with HIV. CDR3 amino acids: CASSLGDRREKLFF. The CDR3 DNA sequence: TGTGCCAGCAGCTTAGGGGATAGAAGGGAAAAACTGTTTTTT.